This T cell receptor (beta chain) was captured by sequencing in a study of CD8 T cells in Susac syndrome (dated by TCRdb to the late 2010s). Study-wide context: Repertoire sequencing was used to test whether CD8+ T cell activation and differentiation in Susac syndrome was antigen driven.

CDR1 and CDR2 were assigned from the germline V gene as SNHLY and FYNNEI. The CDR3 sequence holds 13 residues, the cysteine and phenylalanine included. CDR3 DNA only is kept here, 39 bases in frame from base 1. Trimming at the junction amounts to 7 bases on V and 9 bases on J, and the germline ends lie 17 bases apart. The research as a whole found: The TCR sequencing and HLA analysis was acknowledged to have included a relatively small number of individuals.

High-throughput TCR beta sequencing profiled peripheral blood CD8+ and CD4+ T cells from healthy donors, Susac syndrome patients and multiple sclerosis patients. Treatment-naive patients with stable or active relapsing-remitting disease fulfilling revised McDonald criteria were used as multiple sclerosis controls. Bulk CD8+ and CD4+ T cells were purified by magnetic negative isolation, while CD8+ TEMRA cells were enriched using FACS. Blood was collected in EDTA tubes and processed within 24 hours, with PBMCs isolated through density gradient centrifugation. PBMCs intended for TCR sequencing were cryopreserved in liquid nitrogen and were subsequently thawed in a 37 degrees C water bath. The sorted or isolated CD4+, CD8+ and CD8+ TEMRA cells reached a purity of at least 90%. Comment on this clonotype: What antigen it recognizes has not been identified. The sample holds no much larger clone one base away, and base qualities are not on file.

RNA was extracted using the RNeasy kit, and roughly 0.5 to 1 microgram was reverse transcribed with random hexamers. TCR beta CDR3 regions were amplified with the immunoSEQ multiplex PCR assay covering 54 Vbeta and 13 Jbeta segments. PCR amplification bias was corrected using a synthetic template baseline for primer optimization and computational correction. As for how the authors treated the data: Only productive sequences were kept, with reads annotated to V, D and J genes according to IMGT and analyzed in immunoSEQ Analyzer. To calculate clonality, Shannon entropy was normalized by log2 of the number of productive unique sequences and then subtracted from one. For each patient and control, public and private clones were evaluated among the 100 most prevalent clones. Clones were defined as Susac-specific when absent from the healthy and MS cohorts, from 1052 published viral clones and from other ImmuneACCESS disease sequences. TCRdb took the public reads, trimmed them with fastp at Q25, ran MiXCR for clone calling and kept in-frame beta chains. Under each unique CDR3 protein, matching rows form one entry showing the most common genes and DNA. TCRdb, not the original authors, processed these V and J calls. The sample table records 200,000 to 250,000 distinct CDR3 sequences; just over 90% of these occur just once. The ten largest clones take up approximately 0.072% of the sample.

The source of this sequence is a human donor with multiple sclerosis. Recombination linked TRBV2 to TRBJ2-3, and TRBD2 may be the D gene, going by 7 matching bases. The sample was CD4+ T cells from PBMCs. The nucleotide sequence reads TGTGCCAGCAAACCCCTACAGGGAGGGACGCAGTATTTT. Its product reads: CASKPLQGGTQYF.